This T cell receptor beta chain is drawn from a study of blood T cell repertoires in COVID-19. At the level of the study: COVID-19 samples, acute and convalescent, were from the United States, Italy and Spain. The analysed material was cDNA or gDNA that came from T cells, B-cell-depleted T cells, or PBMCs.

As handled by the study authors: Reference gene primers were amplified, and this amplification served to estimate nucleated cell counts. Produced via immunoSEQ multiplex PCR; TCRdb's table is partial and in-frame only. V, J and clone size were drawn from that table, and D and trimming were deduced from the DNA. The sample holds more than 85,000 clones; about 80% are singletons and the top ten take less than 4%. Trimming cost V 6 bases and J 1 base, with 9 bases left between them. The germline V gene has CDR1 MNHEY and CDR2 SVGAGI. The length of the CDR3 is 13 residues. This clone occurred once. Sequences were obtained from peripheral blood. The TCR originated in a woman older than 75 with acute or convalescent COVID-19. V usage is TRBV6-5 and J usage is TRBJ1-1; D may be TRBD1 (6 bases). CDR3 in DNA: TGTGCCAGCAGGAGGACAGAGAACACTGAAGCTTTCTTT. It translates to CASRRTENTEAFF.